The rows below give T cell receptor beta chains drawn from one sample of a study of cytomegalovirus exposure and HLA in healthy donors. The assay was immunoSEQ multiplex PCR, and TCRdb's table has in-frame clones only and misses some. The sample contains 160,000 or so clones, approximately 88% of which appear only once. The sequencing input was PBMCs. Receptor source: a man aged 30 to 39 in good health and CMV-seropositive. Each CDR3 is given with its conserved first and last residue. Each record gives: D gene, clone size, V gene, J gene, CDR3 protein, CDR3 DNA. D genes are given only for firm matches. The size of a clone is reported for some rows only, either as once, few or many, or as a class for expanded clones.

-,-,TRBV9,TRBJ2-1,CASSVAGGTHNEQFF,TGTGCCAGCAGCGTAGCTGGAGGGACCCACAATGAGCAGTTCTTC
-,-,TRBV9,TRBJ2-1,CASSVETSSYNEQFF,TGTGCCAGCAGCGTAGAGACTAGCTCCTACAATGAGCAGTTCTTC
-,-,TRBV7-2,TRBJ1-5,CASSLSPGGGQPQHF,TGTGCCAGCAGCTTATCCCCTGGGGGAGGACAGCCCCAGCATTTT
TRBD1,once,TRBV6-5,TRBJ1-2,CASSRDRLVYGYTF,TGTGCCAGCAGTCGGGACAGACTCGTCTATGGCTACACCTTC
TRBD2,-,TRBV6-4,TRBJ2-3,CASSDGRGGVDTQYF,TGTGCCAGCAGTGACGGGCGCGGGGGGGTTGATACGCAGTATTTT
-,-,TRBV21-1,TRBJ1-2,CASSKGTGNNGYTF,TGTGCCAGCAGCAAAGGGACAGGGAACAATGGCTACACCTTC
TRBD1,-,TRBV9,TRBJ2-5,CASSPHRGETQYF,TGTGCCAGCAGCCCCCACAGGGGAGAGACCCAGTACTTC
-,-,TRBV28,TRBJ2-3,CASSSPGNTDTQYF,TGTGCCAGCAGTTCCCCCGGGAACACAGATACGCAGTATTTT
-,-,TRBV2,TRBJ2-2,CASSEIRGRTGELFF,TGTGCCAGCAGTGAAATCAGGGGCCGGACCGGGGAGCTGTTTTTT
TRBD1,-,TRBV5-6,TRBJ1-5,CASSLGGTGPIQPQHF,TGTGCCAGCAGCTTAGGGGGGACAGGACCAATCCAGCCCCAGCATTTT
TRBD2,-,TRBV4-1,TRBJ2-2,CASSLSASGGANTGELFF,TGCGCCAGCAGCCTCTCGGCTAGCGGGGGGGCGAACACCGGGGAGCTGTTTTTT
-,-,TRBV28,TRBJ1-4,CASSPRGGTHEKLFF,TGTGCCAGCAGCCCCCGCGGCGGGACCCACGAAAAACTGTTTTTT
-,-,TRBV5-8,TRBJ1-4,CASSFLATGPNEKLFF,TGTGCCAGCAGCTTTCTCGCTACAGGGCCTAATGAAAAACTGTTTTTT
TRBD2,-,TRBV15,TRBJ2-2,CATSKRGVNTGELFF,TGTGCCACCAGCAAGCGGGGGGTGAACACCGGGGAGCTGTTTTTT
TRBD2,-,TRBV4-1,TRBJ2-5,CASSHGGTGGTQYF,TGCGCCAGCAGCCATGGTGGGACGGGGGGAACCCAGTACTTC
TRBD1,-,TRBV6-5,TRBJ2-7,CASSYGDRGYEQYF,TGTGCCAGCAGTTATGGGGACAGGGGCTACGAGCAGTACTTC
-,-,TRBV5-1,TRBJ1-4,CASSLGSSANEKLFF,TGCGCCAGCAGCTTGGGATCCTCGGCTAATGAAAAACTGTTTTTT
TRBD1,few,TRBV5-1,TRBJ1-4,CASSPGQGEEKLFF,TGCGCCAGCAGCCCAGGACAGGGGGAGGAAAAACTGTTTTTT
-,-,TRBV28,TRBJ1-4,CASSFRQAATNEKLFF,TGTGCCAGCAGTTTCCGACAGGCGGCAACTAATGAAAAACTGTTTTTT
TRBD2,-,TRBV16,TRBJ2-1,CASSHPGGNEQFF,TGTGCCAGCAGCCACCCGGGGGGAAATGAGCAGTTCTTC
-,-,TRBV28,TRBJ1-1,CASSPREGNTEAFF,TGTGCCAGCAGTCCAAGGGAGGGGAACACTGAAGCTTTCTTT
TRBD2,-,TRBV4-1,TRBJ2-4,CASSQERAGGKNIQYF,TGCGCCAGCAGCCAAGAAAGAGCGGGAGGCAAAAACATTCAGTACTTC
TRBD2,-,TRBV5-6,TRBJ2-2,CASSLGEGEFSGELFF,TGTGCCAGCAGCTTGGGGGAGGGAGAGTTCTCCGGGGAGCTGTTTTTT
-,once,TRBV5-1,TRBJ1-1,CASSLGFINRNAFF,TGCGCCAGCAGCTTGGGGTTTATCAATAGAAATGCTTTCTTT
TRBD2,-,TRBV28,TRBJ2-1,CASSFLAGGPYNEQFF,TGTGCCAGCAGTTTTTTAGCGGGGGGGCCTTACAATGAGCAGTTCTTC
TRBD2,-,TRBV18,TRBJ2-1,CASSPRQGLAEYNEQFF,TGTGCCAGCTCACCAAGGCAAGGACTAGCGGAATACAATGAGCAGTTCTTC
-,-,TRBV6-1,TRBJ2-3,CASSLADTQYF,TGTGCCAGCAGTCTAGCGGATACGCAGTATTTT
-,-,TRBV18,TRBJ2-7,CASSTGLSNYEQYF,TGTGCCAGCTCAACCGGACTGTCGAACTACGAGCAGTACTTC
-,-,TRBV7-2,TRBJ1-4,CASSSLRGGEKLFF,TGTGCCAGCAGCTCGCTGAGGGGAGGTGAAAAACTGTTTTTT
-,-,TRBV9,TRBJ1-1,CASSGRGRNTEAFF,TGTGCCAGCAGCGGCAGGGGAAGGAACACTGAAGCTTTCTTT
TRBD1,-,TRBV6-1,TRBJ2-7,CASKARQGSDEQYF,TGTGCCAGCAAAGCCCGACAGGGGTCCGACGAGCAGTACTTC
-,-,TRBV6-1,TRBJ2-5,CASSEPRETQYF,TGTGCCAGCAGTGAACCCAGAGAGACCCAGTACTTC